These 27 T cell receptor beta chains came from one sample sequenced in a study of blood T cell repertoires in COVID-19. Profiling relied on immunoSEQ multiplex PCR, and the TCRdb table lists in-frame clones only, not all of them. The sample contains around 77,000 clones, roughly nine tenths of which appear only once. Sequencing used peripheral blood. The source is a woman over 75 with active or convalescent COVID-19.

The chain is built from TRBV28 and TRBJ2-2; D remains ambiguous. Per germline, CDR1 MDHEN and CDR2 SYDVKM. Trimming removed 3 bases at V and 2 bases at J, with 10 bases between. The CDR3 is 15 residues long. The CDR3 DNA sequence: TGTGCCAGCAGTTTGTTTTACCTAAACACCGGGGAGCTGTTTTTT. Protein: CASSLFYLNTGELFF.

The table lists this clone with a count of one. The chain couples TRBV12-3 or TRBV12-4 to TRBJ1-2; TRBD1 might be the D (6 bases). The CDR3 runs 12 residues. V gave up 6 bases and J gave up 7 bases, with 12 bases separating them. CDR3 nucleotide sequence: TGTGCCAGCAGCCTTACAGGGCGTGGCTACACCTTC. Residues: CASSLTGRGYTF.

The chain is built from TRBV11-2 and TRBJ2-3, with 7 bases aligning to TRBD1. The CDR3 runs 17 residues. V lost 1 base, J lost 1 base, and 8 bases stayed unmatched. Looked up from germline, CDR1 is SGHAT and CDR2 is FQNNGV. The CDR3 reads CASSLVTGATRTDTQYF. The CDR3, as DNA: TGTGCCAGCAGCTTAGTTACAGGGGCAACTCGCACAGATACGCAGTATTTT.

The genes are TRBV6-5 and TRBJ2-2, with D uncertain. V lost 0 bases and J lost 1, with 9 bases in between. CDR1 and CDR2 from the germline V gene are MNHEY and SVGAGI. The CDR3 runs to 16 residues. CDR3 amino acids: CASSYSYTGNTGELFF. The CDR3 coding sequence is TGTGCCAGCAGTTACTCGTATACGGGGAACACCGGGGAGCTGTTTTTT.

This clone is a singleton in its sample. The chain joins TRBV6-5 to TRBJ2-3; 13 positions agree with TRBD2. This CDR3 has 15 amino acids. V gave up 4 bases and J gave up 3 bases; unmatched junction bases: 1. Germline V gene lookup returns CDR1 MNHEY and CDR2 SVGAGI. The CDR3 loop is CASSLLAGGTDTQYF. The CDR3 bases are TGTGCCAGCAGTTTACTAGCGGGGGGGACAGATACGCAGTATTTT.

As DNA, the CDR3 is TGCGCCAGCAGCTTAGGGGCGGGAGGCTACACCTTC. Amino acid sequence: CASSLGAGGYTF. The rearrangement links TRBV5-1 to TRBJ1-2; D is perhaps TRBD1 (5 bases). CDR1 is SGHRS, CDR2 YFSETQ, per germline. The CDR3 runs to 12 residues. V shed 2 bases and J shed 8 bases, with 10 bases lying between them.

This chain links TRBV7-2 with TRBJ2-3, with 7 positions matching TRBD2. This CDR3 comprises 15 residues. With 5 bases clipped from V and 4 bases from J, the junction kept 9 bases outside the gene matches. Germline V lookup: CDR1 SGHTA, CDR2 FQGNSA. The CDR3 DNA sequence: TGTGCCAGCAGCCCCTCCGGGGGGTTGGCAGATACGCAGTATTTT. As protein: CASSPSGGLADTQYF.

The CDR3 region has the DNA TGTGCCAGCAGAACAGGGGCGGCTGGAAACACCATATATTTT. Translated: CASRTGAAGNTIYF. The gene calls are TRBV2 and TRBJ1-3; TRBD1 matches at 7 bases. The CDR3 loop spans 14 amino acids. Per the germline V gene, CDR1 is SNHLY and CDR2 is FYNNEI. The V gene end was trimmed by 6 bases and the J gene end by 2 bases; junction bases not matched to a gene: 4. Full variable domain (outside the CDR3, taken from reference TRBV2 and TRBJ1-3): EPEVTQTPSHQVTQMGQEVILRCVPISNHLYFYWYRQILGQKVEFLVSFYNNEISEKSEIFDDQFSVERPDGSNFTLKIRSTKLEDSAMYFCASRTGAAGNTIYFGEGSWLTVV.

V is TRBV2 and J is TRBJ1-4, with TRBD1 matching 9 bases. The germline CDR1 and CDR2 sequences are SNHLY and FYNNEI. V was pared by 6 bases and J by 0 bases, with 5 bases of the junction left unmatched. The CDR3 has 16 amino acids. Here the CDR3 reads CASRRDRVSTNEKLFF. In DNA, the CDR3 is TGTGCCAGCAGGAGGGACAGGGTTTCAACTAATGAAAAACTGTTTTTT. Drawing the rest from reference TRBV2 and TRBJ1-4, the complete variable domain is EPEVTQTPSHQVTQMGQEVILRCVPISNHLYFYWYRQILGQKVEFLVSFYNNEISEKSEIFDDQFSVERPDGSNFTLKIRSTKLEDSAMYFCASRRDRVSTNEKLFFGSGTQLSVL.

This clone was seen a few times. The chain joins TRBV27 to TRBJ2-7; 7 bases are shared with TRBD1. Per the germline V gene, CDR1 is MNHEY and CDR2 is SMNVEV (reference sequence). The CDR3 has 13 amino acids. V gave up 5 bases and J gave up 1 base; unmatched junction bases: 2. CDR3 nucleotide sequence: TGTGCCAGCAGTGGGGGACAGTCCTACGAGCAGTACTTC. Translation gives CASSGGQSYEQYF.

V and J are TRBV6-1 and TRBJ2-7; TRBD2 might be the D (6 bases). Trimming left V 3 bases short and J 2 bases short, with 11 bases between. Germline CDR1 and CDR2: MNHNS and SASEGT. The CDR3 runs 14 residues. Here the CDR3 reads CASSDGSPPYEQYF. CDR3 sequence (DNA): TGTGCCAGCAGTGACGGGAGCCCACCCTACGAGCAGTACTTC.

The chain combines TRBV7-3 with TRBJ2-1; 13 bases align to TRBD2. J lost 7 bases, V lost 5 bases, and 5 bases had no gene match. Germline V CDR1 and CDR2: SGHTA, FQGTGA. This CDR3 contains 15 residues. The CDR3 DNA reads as TGTGCCAGCAGCCCCACTAGCGGGGGGGGGAATGAGCAGTTCTTC. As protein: CASSPTSGGGNEQFF.

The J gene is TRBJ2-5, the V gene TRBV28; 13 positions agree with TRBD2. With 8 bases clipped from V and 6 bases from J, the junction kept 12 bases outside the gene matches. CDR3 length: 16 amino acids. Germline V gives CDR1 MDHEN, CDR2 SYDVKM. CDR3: CASRRDTSGGAKTQYF. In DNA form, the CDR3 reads TGTGCCAGCCGTAGGGATACTAGCGGGGGGGCAAAGACCCAGTACTTC.

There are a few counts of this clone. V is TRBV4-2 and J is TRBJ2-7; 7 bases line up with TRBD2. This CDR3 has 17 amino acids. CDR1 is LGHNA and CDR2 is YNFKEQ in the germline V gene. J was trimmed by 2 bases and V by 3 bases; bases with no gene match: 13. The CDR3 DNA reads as TGTGCCAGCAGCCAGGGGGGACTAAGACGCAGAACCTACGAGCAGTACTTC. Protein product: CASSQGGLRRRTYEQYF.

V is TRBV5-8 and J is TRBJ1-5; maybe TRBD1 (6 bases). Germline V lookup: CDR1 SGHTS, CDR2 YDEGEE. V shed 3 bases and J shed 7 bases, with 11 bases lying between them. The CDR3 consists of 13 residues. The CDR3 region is CASSSGGGQPQHF. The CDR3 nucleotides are TGTGCCAGCAGCTCGGGGGGGGGCCAGCCCCAGCATTTT.

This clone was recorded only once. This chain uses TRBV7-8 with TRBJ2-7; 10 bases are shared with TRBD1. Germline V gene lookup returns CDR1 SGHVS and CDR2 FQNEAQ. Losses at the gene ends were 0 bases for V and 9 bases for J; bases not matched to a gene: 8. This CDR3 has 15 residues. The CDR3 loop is CASSLAGQGTLGQYF. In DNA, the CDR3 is TGTGCCAGCAGCTTAGCGGGACAGGGGACGTTGGGGCAGTACTTC.

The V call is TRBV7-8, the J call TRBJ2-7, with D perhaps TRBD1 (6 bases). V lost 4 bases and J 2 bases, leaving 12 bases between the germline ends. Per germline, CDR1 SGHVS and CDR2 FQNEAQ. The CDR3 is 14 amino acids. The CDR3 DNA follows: TGTGCCAGCAGCTCCCGGACAGTCACCTACGAGCAGTACTTC. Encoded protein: CASSSRTVTYEQYF.

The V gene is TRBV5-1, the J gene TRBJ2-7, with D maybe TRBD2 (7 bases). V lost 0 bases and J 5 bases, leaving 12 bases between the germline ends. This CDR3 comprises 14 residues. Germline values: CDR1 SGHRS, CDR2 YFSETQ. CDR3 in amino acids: CASSLERGGHEQYF. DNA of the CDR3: TGCGCCAGCAGCTTGGAAAGGGGGGGGCACGAGCAGTACTTC.

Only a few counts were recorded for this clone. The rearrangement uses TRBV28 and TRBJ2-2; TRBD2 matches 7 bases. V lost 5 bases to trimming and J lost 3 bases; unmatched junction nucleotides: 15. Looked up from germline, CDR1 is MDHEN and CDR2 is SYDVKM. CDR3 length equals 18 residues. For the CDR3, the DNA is TGTGCCAGCAGTGTTTTAAGAATTCTAGCGGACCACACCGGGGAGCTGTTTTTT. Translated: CASSVLRILADHTGELFF.

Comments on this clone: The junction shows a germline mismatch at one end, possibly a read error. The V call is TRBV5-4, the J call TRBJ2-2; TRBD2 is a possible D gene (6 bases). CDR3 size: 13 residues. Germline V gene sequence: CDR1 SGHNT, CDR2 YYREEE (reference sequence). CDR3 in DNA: TGTGCCAGCAGATTGGAGCGGGCCGGGGAGCTGTTTTTT. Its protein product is CASRLERAGELFF.

The CDR3 sequence is CASSLGRNEAFF. Here the CDR3 DNA reads TGTGCCAGCAGTTTAGGGAGAAATGAAGCTTTCTTT. The J gene is TRBJ1-1, the V gene TRBV12-3 or TRBV12-4; D remains unclear. The CDR3 length is 12 residues. Trimming shortened V by 1 base and J by 7 bases, and 7 bases separated the two germline ends.

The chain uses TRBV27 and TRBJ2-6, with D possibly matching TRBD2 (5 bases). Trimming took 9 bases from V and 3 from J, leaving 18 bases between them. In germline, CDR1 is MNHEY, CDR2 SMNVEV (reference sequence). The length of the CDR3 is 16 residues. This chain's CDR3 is CARWRGQVCGANVLTF. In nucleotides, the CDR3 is TGTGCCAGGTGGCGAGGGCAGGTGTGTGGGGCCAACGTCCTGACTTTC.

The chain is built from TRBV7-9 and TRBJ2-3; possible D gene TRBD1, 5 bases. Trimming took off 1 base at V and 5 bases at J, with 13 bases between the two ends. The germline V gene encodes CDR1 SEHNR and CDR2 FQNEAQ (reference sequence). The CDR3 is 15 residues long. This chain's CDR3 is CASSLVSGAVDTQYF. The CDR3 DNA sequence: TGTGCCAGCAGCTTAGTAAGTGGGGCGGTAGATACGCAGTATTTT.

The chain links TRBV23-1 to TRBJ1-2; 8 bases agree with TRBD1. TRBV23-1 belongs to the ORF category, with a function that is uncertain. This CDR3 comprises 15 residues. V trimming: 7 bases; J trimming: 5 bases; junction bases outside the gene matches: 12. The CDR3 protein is CASTIPPGQVYGYTF. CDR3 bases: TGCGCCAGCACAATTCCCCCGGGACAGGTGTATGGCTACACCTTC.

The CDR3 sequence: CASSQWTSGGPSDTQYF. Here the CDR3 DNA reads TGCGCCAGCAGCCAATGGACTAGCGGGGGACCGTCTGATACGCAGTATTTT. The chain is built from TRBV4-3 and TRBJ2-3, with 13 bases fitting TRBD2. With V trimmed by 2 bases and J by 6 bases, 8 bases remained unmatched. CDR3 length equals 17 residues. CDR1 and CDR2 from the germline V gene are LGHNA and YSLEER.

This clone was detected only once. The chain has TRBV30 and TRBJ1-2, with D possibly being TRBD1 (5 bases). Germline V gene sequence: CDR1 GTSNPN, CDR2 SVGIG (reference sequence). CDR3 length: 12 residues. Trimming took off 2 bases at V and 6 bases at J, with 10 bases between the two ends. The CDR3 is CAWSSGGHGYTF. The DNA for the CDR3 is TGTGCCTGGAGTAGCGGGGGACATGGCTACACCTTC.

CDR3 nucleotides: TGCGCCAGCAGTCGAGACAGGGGGACTTCACCCCTCCACTTT. This encodes CASSRDRGTSPLHF. This chain links TRBV5-1 with TRBJ1-6; 9 bases agree with TRBD1. The CDR3 is made up of 14 amino acids. V lost 5 bases, J lost 9 bases, and 6 bases stayed unmatched. CDR1 and CDR2 (germline): SGHRS, YFSETQ. The complete variable domain, with remaining parts taken from reference TRBV5-1 and TRBJ1-6, reads KAGVTQTPRYLIKTRGQQVTLSCSPISGHRSVSWYQQTPGQGLQFLFEYFSETQRNKGNFPGRFSGRQFSNSRSEMNVSTLELGDSALYLCASSRDRGTSPLHFGNGTRLTVT.